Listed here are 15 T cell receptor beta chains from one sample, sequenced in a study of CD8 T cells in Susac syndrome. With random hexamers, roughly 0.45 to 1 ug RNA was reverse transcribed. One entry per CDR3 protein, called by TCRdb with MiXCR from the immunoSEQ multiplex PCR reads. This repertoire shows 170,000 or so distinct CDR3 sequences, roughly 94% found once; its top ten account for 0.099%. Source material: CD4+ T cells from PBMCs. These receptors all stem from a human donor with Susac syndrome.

CDR3 sequence (DNA): TGTGCCAGCAGCTGGGACAGAGGGCCAGGAGGGACCCAGTACTTC. It codes for CASSWDRGPGGTQYF. The chain joins TRBV5-4 to TRBJ2-5, with TRBD1 matching 7 bases. The V segment lost 3 bases and the J segment 7 bases; nucleotides outside the gene matches: 12. The CDR3 covers 15 residues. CDR1 is SGHNT, CDR2 YYREEE, per germline (reference sequence).

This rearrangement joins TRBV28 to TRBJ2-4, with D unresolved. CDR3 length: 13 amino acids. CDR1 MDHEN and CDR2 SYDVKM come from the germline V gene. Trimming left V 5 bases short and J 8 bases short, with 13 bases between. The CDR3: CASSQEGLDIQYF. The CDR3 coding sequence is TGTGCCAGCAGTCAAGAAGGTTTGGACATTCAGTACTTC.

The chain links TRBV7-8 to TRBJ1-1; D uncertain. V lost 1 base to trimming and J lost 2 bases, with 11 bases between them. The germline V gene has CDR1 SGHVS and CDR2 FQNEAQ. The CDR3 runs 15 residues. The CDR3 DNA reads TGTGCCAGCAGCTTAGGTTGGCGGGGAAACACTGAAGCTTTCTTT. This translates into CASSLGWRGNTEAFF.

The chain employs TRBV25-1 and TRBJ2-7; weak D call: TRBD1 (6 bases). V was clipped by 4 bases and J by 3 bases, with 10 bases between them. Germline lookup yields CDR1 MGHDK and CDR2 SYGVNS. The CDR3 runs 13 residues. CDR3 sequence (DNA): TGTGCCAGCAGTGGCACGGACAGCTACGAGCAGTACTTC. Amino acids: CASSGTDSYEQYF.

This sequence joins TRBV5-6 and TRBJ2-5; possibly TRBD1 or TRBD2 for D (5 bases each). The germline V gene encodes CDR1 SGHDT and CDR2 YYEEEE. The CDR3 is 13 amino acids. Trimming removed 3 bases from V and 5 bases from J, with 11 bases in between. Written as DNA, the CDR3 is TGTGCCAGCAGCTCGGGACCAGAGGAGACCCAGTACTTC. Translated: CASSSGPEETQYF.

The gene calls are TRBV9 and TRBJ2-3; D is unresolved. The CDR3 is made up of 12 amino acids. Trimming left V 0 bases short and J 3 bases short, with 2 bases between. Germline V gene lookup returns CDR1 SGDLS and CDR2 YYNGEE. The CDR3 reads CASSVGTDTQYF. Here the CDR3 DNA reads TGTGCCAGCAGCGTAGGAACAGATACGCAGTATTTT.

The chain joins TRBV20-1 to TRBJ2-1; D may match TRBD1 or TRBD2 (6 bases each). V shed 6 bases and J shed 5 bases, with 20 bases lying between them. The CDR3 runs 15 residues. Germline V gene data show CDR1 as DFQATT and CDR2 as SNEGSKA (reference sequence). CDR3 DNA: TGCAGTGCCCTCAGAACGGAGAGGGGGGACAATGAGCAGTTCTTC. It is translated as CSALRTERGDNEQFF.

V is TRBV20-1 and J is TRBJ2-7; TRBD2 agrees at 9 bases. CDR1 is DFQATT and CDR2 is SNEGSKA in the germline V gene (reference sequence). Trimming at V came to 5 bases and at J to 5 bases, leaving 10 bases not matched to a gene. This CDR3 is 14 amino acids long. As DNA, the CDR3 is TGCAGTGCTGGAACGGGACTAGCTATCAACGAGCAGTACTTC. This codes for CSAGTGLAINEQYF.

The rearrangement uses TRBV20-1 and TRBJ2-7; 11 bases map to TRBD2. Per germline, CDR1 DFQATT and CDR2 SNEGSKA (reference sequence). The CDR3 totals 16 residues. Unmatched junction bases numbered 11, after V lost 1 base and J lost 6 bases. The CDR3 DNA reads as TGCAGTGCTAGAGTCCGTAGCGGGGGGGCCTTTGGCGAGCAGTACTTC. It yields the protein CSARVRSGGAFGEQYF.

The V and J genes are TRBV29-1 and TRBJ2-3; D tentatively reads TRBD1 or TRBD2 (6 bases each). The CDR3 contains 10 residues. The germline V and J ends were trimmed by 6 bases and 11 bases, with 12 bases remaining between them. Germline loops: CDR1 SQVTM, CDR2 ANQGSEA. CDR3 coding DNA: TGCAGCGTGCGGGACACCCTGCAGTATTTT. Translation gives CSVRDTLQYF.

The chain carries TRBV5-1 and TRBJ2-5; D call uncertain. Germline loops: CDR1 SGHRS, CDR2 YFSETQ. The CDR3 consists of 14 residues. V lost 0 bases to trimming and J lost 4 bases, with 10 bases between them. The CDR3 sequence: CASSLEQSGETQYF. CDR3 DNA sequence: TGCGCCAGCAGCTTGGAACAGTCGGGAGAGACCCAGTACTTC.

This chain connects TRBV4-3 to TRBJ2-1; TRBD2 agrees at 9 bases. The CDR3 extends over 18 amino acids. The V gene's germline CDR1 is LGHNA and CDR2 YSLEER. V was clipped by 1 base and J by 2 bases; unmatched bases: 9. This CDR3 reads CASSQGIGLAWPYNEQFF. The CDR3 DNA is TGCGCCAGCAGCCAAGGGATTGGACTAGCGTGGCCCTACAATGAGCAGTTCTTC.

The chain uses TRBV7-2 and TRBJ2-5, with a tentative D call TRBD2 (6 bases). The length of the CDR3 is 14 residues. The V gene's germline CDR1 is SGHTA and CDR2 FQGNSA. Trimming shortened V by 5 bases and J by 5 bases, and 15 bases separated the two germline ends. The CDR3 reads CASSPYRGGETQYF. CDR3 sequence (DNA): TGTGCCAGCAGCCCCTATCGTGGGGGGGAGACCCAGTACTTC.

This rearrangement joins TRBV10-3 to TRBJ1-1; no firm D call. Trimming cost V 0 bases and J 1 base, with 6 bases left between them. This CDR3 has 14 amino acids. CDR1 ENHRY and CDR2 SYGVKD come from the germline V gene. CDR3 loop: CAISESWKNTEAFF. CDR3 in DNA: TGTGCCATCAGTGAGTCTTGGAAGAACACTGAAGCTTTCTTT.

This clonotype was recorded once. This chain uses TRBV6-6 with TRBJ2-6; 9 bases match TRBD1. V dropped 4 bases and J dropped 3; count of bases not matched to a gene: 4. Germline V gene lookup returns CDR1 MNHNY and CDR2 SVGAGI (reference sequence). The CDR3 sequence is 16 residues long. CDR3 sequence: CASSFDRGSGANVLTF. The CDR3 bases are TGTGCCAGCAGTTTTGACAGGGGGAGTGGGGCCAACGTCCTGACTTTC.